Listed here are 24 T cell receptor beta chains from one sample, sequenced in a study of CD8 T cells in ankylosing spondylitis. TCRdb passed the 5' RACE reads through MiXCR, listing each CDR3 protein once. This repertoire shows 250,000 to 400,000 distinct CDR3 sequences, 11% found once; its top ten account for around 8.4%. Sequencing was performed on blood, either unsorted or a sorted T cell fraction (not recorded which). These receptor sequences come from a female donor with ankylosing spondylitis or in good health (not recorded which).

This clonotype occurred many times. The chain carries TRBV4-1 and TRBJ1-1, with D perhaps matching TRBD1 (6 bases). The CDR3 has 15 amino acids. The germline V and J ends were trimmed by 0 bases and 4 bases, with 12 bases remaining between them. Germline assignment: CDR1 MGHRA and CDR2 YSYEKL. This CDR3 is CASSQEEGGPTEAFF. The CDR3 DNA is TGCGCCAGCAGCCAAGAAGAGGGGGGGCCCACTGAAGCTTTCTTT.

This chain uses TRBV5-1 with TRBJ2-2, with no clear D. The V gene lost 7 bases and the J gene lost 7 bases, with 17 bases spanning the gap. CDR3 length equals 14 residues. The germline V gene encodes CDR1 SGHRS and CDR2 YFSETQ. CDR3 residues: CASGSRLGGGELFF. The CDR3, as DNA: TGCGCCAGCGGCTCCCGACTGGGCGGCGGGGAGCTGTTTTTT. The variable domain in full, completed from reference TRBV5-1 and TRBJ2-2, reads KAGVTQTPRYLIKTRGQQVTLSCSPISGHRSVSWYQQTPGQGLQFLFEYFSETQRNKGNFPGRFSGRQFSNSRSEMNVSTLELGDSALYLCASGSRLGGGELFFGEGSRLTVL.

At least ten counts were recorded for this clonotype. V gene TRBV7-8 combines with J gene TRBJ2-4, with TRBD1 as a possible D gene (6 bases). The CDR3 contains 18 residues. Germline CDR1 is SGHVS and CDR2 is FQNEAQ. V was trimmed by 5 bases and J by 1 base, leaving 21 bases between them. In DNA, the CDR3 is TGTGCCAGCAGCCTTGAAGCAGGGGATGGTATCGCCAAAAACATTCAGTACTTC. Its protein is CASSLEAGDGIAKNIQYF.

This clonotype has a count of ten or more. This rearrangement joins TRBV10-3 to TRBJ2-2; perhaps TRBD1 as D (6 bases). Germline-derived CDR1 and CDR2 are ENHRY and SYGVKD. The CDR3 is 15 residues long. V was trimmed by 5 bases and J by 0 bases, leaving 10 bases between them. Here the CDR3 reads CAISHEGANTGELFF. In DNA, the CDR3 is TGTGCCATCAGTCACGAGGGGGCGAACACCGGGGAGCTGTTTTTT.

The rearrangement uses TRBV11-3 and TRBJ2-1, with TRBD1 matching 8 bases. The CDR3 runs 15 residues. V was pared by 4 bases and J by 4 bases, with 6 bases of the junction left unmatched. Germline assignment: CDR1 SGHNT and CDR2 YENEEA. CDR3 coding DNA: TGTGCCAGCAGCTCGACAGGGGTGGGGTACAATGAGCAGTTCTTC. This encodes CASSSTGVGYNEQFF.

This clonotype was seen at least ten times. The CDR3 sequence is CASSEGQGNTIYF. CDR3 nucleotide sequence: TGTGCCAGCAGCGAGGGACAAGGAAACACCATATATTTT. The rearrangement links TRBV7-2 to TRBJ1-3; tentative D call: TRBD1 (6 bases). V lost 5 bases and J 4 bases, leaving 9 bases between the germline ends. The CDR3 is 13 residues long. In germline, CDR1 is SGHTA, CDR2 FQGNSA.

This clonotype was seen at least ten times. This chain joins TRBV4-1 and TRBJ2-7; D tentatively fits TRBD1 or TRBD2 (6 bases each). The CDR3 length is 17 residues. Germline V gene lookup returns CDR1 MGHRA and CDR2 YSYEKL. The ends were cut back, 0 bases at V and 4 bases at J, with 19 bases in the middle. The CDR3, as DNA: TGCGCCAGCAGCCAAGATCGATCCGGGGGCTTAGGGTACGAGCAGTACTTC. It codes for CASSQDRSGGLGYEQYF.

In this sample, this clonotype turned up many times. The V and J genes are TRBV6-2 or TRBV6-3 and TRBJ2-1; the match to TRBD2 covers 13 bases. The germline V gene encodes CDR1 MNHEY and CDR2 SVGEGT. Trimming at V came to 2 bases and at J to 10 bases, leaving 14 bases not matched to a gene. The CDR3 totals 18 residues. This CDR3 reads CASSYPNPGLAGVWEQFF. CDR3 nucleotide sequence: TGTGCCAGCAGTTACCCAAACCCCGGACTAGCGGGAGTATGGGAGCAGTTCTTC.

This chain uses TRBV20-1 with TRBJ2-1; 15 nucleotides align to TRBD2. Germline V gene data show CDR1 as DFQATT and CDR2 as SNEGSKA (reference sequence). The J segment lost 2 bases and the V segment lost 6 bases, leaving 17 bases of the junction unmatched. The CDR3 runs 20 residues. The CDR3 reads CSANRRGGGLAGGPYNEQFF. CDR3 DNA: TGCAGTGCCAACCGTCGAGGGGGGGGACTAGCGGGAGGCCCCTACAATGAGCAGTTCTTC.

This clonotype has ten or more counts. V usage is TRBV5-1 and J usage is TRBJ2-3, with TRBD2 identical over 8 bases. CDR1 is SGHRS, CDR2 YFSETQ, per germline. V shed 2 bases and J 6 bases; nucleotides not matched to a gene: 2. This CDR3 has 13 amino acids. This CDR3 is CASSLSSGDTQYF. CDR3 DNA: TGCGCCAGCAGCTTATCTAGCGGGGATACGCAGTATTTT. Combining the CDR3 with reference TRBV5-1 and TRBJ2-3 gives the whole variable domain KAGVTQTPRYLIKTRGQQVTLSCSPISGHRSVSWYQQTPGQGLQFLFEYFSETQRNKGNFPGRFSGRQFSNSRSEMNVSTLELGDSALYLCASSLSSGDTQYFGPGTRLTVL.

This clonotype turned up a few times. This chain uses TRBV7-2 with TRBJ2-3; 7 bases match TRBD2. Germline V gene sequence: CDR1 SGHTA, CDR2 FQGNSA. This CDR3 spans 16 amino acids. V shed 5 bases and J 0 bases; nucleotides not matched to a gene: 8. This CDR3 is CASSHFGGRSTDTQYF. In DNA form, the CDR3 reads TGTGCCAGCAGCCACTTCGGGGGGAGAAGCACAGATACGCAGTATTTT.

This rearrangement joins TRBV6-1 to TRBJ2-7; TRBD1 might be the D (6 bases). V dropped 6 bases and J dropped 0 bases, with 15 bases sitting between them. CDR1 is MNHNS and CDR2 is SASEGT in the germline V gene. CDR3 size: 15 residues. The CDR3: CASRRRDTGSYEQYF. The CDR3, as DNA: TGTGCCAGCAGGCGCCGGGACACCGGCTCCTACGAGCAGTACTTC.

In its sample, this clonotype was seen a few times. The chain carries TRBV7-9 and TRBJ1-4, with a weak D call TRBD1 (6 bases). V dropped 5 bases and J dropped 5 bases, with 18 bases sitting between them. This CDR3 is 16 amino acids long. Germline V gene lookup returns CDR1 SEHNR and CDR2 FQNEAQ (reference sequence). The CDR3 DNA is TGTGCCAGCAGCCCCACCAGGGGAGCGGCGAATGAAAAACTGTTTTTT. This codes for CASSPTRGAANEKLFF.

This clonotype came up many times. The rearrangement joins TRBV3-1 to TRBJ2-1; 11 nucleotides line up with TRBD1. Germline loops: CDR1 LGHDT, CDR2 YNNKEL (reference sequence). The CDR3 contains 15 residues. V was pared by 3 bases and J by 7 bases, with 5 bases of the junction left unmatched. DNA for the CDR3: TGTGCCAGCAGCCATATTGGGACAGGGGGGAATGAGCAGTTCTTC. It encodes CASSHIGTGGNEQFF.

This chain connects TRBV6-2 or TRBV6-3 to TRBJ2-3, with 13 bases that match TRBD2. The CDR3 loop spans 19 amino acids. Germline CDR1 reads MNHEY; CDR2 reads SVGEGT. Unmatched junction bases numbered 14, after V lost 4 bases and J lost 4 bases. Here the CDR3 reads CASSSTGTSGIFRADTQYF. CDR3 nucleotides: TGTGCCAGCAGTTCGACCGGGACTAGCGGGATTTTTCGGGCAGATACGCAGTATTTT.

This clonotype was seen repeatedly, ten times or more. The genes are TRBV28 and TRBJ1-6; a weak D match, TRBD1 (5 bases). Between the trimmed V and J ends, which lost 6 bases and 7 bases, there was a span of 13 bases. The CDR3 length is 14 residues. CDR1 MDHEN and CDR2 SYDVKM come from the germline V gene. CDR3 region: CASSHRLNNSPLHF. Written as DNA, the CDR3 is TGTGCCAGCAGCCACAGGCTGAACAATTCACCCCTCCACTTT.

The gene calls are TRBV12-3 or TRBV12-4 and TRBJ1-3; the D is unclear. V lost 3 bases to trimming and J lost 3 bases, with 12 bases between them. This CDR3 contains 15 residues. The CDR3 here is CASSFSGGVGNTIYF. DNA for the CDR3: TGTGCCAGCAGTTTTAGTGGCGGGGTTGGAAACACCATATATTTT.

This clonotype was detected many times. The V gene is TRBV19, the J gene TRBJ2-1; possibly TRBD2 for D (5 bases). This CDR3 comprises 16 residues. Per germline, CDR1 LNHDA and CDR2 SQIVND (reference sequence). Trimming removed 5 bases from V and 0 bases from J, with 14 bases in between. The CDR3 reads CASSPPRGNSYNEQFF. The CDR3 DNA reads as TGTGCCAGTAGTCCCCCTCGGGGAAACTCCTACAATGAGCAGTTCTTC.

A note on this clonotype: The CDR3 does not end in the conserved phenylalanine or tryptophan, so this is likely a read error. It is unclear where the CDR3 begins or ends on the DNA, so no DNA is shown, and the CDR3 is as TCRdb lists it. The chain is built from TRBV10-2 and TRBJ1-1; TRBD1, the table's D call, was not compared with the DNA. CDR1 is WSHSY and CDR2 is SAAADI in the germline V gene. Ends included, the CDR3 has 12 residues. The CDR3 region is CASSESIYGQVL.

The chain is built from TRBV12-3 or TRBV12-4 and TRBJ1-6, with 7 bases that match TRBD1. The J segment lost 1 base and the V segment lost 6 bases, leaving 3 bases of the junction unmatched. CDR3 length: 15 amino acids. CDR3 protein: CASRGDSSYNSPLHF. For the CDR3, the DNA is TGTGCCAGCAGGGGGGACAGTTCCTATAATTCACCCCTCCACTTT.

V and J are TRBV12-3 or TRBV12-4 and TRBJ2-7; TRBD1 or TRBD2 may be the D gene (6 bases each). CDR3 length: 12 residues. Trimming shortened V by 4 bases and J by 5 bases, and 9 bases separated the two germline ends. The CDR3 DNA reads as TGTGCCAGCAGTTACGGGGGCCACGAGCAGTACTTC. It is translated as CASSYGGHEQYF.

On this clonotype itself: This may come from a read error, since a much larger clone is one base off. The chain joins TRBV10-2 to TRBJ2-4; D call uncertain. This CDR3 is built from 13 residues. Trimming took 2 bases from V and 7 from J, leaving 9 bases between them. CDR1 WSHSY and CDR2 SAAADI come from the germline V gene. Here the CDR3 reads CASSEQVANIQYF. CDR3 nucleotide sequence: TGCGCCAGCAGTGAGCAGGTGGCGAACATTCAGTACTTC.

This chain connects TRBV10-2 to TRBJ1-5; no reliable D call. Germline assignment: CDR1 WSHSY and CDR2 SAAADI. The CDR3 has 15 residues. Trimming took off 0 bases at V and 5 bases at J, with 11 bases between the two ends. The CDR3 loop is CASSESNTPYQPQHF. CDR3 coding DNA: TGCGCCAGCAGTGAGTCGAACACCCCGTATCAGCCCCAGCATTTT.

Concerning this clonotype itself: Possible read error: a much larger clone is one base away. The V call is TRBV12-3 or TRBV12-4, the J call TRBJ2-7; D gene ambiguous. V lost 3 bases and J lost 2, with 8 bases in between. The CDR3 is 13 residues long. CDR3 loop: CASSLLPTYEQYF. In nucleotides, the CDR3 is TGTGCCAGCAGTTTGCTACCCACCTACGAGCAGTACTTC.